The clone carrying this T cell receptor beta chain was observed a handful of times. Its target is not known. This entry is derived from a study of T cells in Graves' hyperthyroidism and ophthalmopathy. Broader study findings: Among clonotypes expanded in thyroid above 0.001, most were also found in blood.

Regions amplified from RNA transcripts were the TCR beta CDR3 regions. The HTBI primer set served for first-round RT-PCR of the TCR CDR3. In TCRdb, the multiplex PCR reads were re-called with MiXCR into one record per CDR3 protein. The table has approximately 620,000 distinct CDR3 sequences, 16% seen once. The germline gives CDR1 SEHNR, CDR2 FQNEAQ (reference sequence). With 5 bases clipped from V and 4 bases from J, the junction kept 6 bases outside the gene matches. The CDR3 is 14 residues long. This TCR came from a woman aged 40 to 50 with Graves' ophthalmopathy. This chain links TRBV7-9 with TRBJ2-3, with TRBD1 matching 7 bases. Material for sequencing was blood. This CDR3 is CASSIRTGPDTQYF. The CDR3 DNA sequence: TGTGCCAGCAGCATCCGGACAGGTCCAGATACGCAGTATTTT.